These 30 T cell receptor beta chains were sequenced from one sample in a study of beta chain features in type 1 diabetes. The investigators reverse transcribed all of the isolated RNA, so they sequenced expressed TCRB transcripts. TCRdb keeps only in-frame clones here, not all; method: immunoSEQ multiplex PCR. The sample comprises about 140,000 clones, 9% to 10% of which are singletons, and almost 0.65% rests with the top ten. Sequenced: central memory CD4+ T cells from blood. These receptors all come from a woman aged 40 to 50 in good health.

The chain employs TRBV5-6 and TRBJ2-5; possibly TRBD2 for D (7 bases). V was cut by 0 bases and J by 4 bases, with 16 bases left in between. Per germline, CDR1 SGHDT and CDR2 YYEEEE. The length of the CDR3 is 16 residues. CDR3 region: CASSLALGGRGETQYF. The DNA for the CDR3 is TGTGCCAGCAGCTTGGCATTGGGGGGGCGAGGAGAGACCCAGTACTTC.

This sequence joins TRBV28 and TRBJ1-3; 8 nucleotides align to TRBD1. J gave up 6 bases and V 5 bases, and 9 bases lay outside the gene matches. Germline lookup yields CDR1 MDHEN and CDR2 SYDVKM. This CDR3 region has 15 residues. CDR3 DNA: TGTGCCAGCAGTCCGCCGGGACAGGCAGTAAACACCATATATTTT. Its protein is CASSPPGQAVNTIYF.

The rearrangement links TRBV18 to TRBJ1-1; D remains unclear. V was cut by 9 bases and J by 0 bases, with 8 bases left in between. The CDR3 covers 12 residues. Germline loops: CDR1 KGHSH, CDR2 LQKENI. The CDR3 loop reads CASRTMNTEAFF. CDR3 DNA: TGTGCCAGTAGAACCATGAACACTGAAGCTTTCTTT.

This clone occurred a few times. Other DNA sequences within the sample encode an identical CDR3. The chain is built from TRBV18 and TRBJ1-4, with D unclear. CDR3 length: 14 amino acids. Trimming cost V 3 bases and J 4 bases, with 9 bases left between them. CDR1 and CDR2 from the germline V gene are KGHSH and LQKENI. CDR3 in DNA: TGTGCCAGCTCACCGCCCAGTGGTAATGAAAAACTGTTTTTT. It translates to CASSPPSGNEKLFF.

J is TRBJ2-7 and V is TRBV11-2; TRBD2 is a possible D gene (6 bases). The CDR3 has 14 amino acids. Per germline, CDR1 SGHAT and CDR2 FQNNGV. V shed 0 bases and J shed 3 bases, with 9 bases lying between them. The CDR3 DNA follows: TGTGCCAGCAGCTTAGAATGGGGGGTCTACGAGCAGTACTTC. This sequence encodes CASSLEWGVYEQYF.

In its sample, this clone was seen a few times. The genes are TRBV4-1 and TRBJ2-6; 7 bases map to TRBD1. The V gene end was trimmed by 1 base and the J gene end by 4 bases; junction bases not matched to a gene: 4. Germline CDR1 and CDR2: MGHRA and YSYEKL. The CDR3 is 16 amino acids. The CDR3 loop reads CASSQAGTAGANVLTF. The CDR3 DNA follows: TGCGCCAGCAGCCAAGCGGGGACAGCCGGGGCCAACGTCCTGACTTTC.

V usage is TRBV7-9 and J usage is TRBJ2-7; TRBD1 is a possible D gene (5 bases). V lost 1 base to trimming and J lost 7 bases, with 5 bases between them. Germline loops: CDR1 SEHNR, CDR2 FQNEAQ (reference sequence). The CDR3 runs to 11 residues. CDR3 residues: CASSLGTEQYF. CDR3 DNA sequence: TGTGCCAGCAGCTTAGGGACAGAGCAGTACTTC. The whole variable domain, remainder taken from reference TRBV7-9 and TRBJ2-7, is DTGVSQNPRHKITKRGQNVTFRCDPISEHNRLYWYRQTLGQGPEFLTYFQNEAQLEKSRLLSDRFSAERPKGSFSTLEIQRTEQGDSAMYLCASSLGTEQYFGPGTRLTVT.

This clone appeared a few times. V is TRBV7-6 and J is TRBJ2-5; D call uncertain. V was clipped by 1 base and J by 2 bases, with 8 bases between them. The CDR3 runs 14 residues. Per germline, CDR1 SGHVS and CDR2 FNYEAQ. CDR3 DNA sequence: TGTGCCAGCAGCTTAGGTATCGTACAAGAGACCCAGTACTTC. Translation gives CASSLGIVQETQYF.

This clone was recorded a few times. This chain uses TRBV21-1 with TRBJ2-7; the table's D gene call, TRBD1, was not cross checked with the DNA. TRBV21-1 is given as a pseudogene. This CDR3 is built from 15 residues. The DNA of the CDR3 is TGTGCCAGCAGCACAACAGGGAACGACGGCTACGAGCAGTACTTC. Its translation is CASSTTGNDGYEQYF.

This clone was seen a few times. CDR3 in DNA: TGTGCCAGCAGCCCCGGACTAGCGGGGGGACTTTCCACCGGGGAGCTGTTTTTT. This gives the protein CASSPGLAGGLSTGELFF. This sequence joins TRBV9 and TRBJ2-2, with 14 bases matching TRBD2. V trimming: 4 bases; J trimming: 4 bases; junction bases outside the gene matches: 9. This CDR3 region has 18 residues. CDR1 is SGDLS and CDR2 is YYNGEE in the germline V gene.

This clone has a handful of counts. The chain combines TRBV7-2 with TRBJ1-5; 8 bases are shared with TRBD1. CDR3 length equals 15 residues. Germline CDR1 SGHTA, CDR2 FQGNSA. After removal of 1 base from V and 4 bases from J, the junction contained 3 bases not matched to a gene. CDR3 DNA: TGTGCCAGCAGCTTAGGGGGGACAGGAAATCAGCCCCAGCATTTT. Its protein product is CASSLGGTGNQPQHF.

The chain recombines TRBV5-6 with TRBJ2-5; possibly TRBD1 for D (6 bases). Trimming took off 4 bases at V and 5 bases at J, with 18 bases between the two ends. The CDR3 covers 15 residues. Germline CDR1 and CDR2: SGHDT and YYEEEE. The CDR3 protein is CASSPETERGETQYF. CDR3 DNA sequence: TGTGCCAGCAGCCCCGAGACAGAAAGGGGGGAGACCCAGTACTTC.

The V gene is TRBV5-6, the J gene TRBJ1-2, with D perhaps TRBD1 (6 bases). V was pared by 0 bases and J by 6 bases, with 15 bases between. CDR3 size: 15 residues. In germline, CDR1 is SGHDT, CDR2 YYEEEE. The CDR3 region has the DNA TGTGCCAGCAGCTTGGCAGGGGCGGGCCAGGATGGCTACACCTTC. Its translation: CASSLAGAGQDGYTF. Filled out from reference TRBV5-6 and TRBJ1-2, the complete variable domain reads DAGVTQSPTHLIKTRGQQVTLRCSPKSGHDTVSWYQQALGQGPQFIFQYYEEEERQRGNFPDRFSGHQFPNYSSELNVNALLLGDSALYLCASSLAGAGQDGYTFGSGTRLTVV.

This clone was seen more than once but under ten times. The chain employs TRBV7-2 and TRBJ1-4; D is unclear. Looked up from germline, CDR1 is SGHTA and CDR2 is FQGNSA. The CDR3 sequence is 15 residues long. V was shortened by 1 base and J by 8 bases, with 14 bases between the two germline ends. DNA for the CDR3: TGTGCCAGCAGCTTAGACCCAAGAGCCTCCGAAAAACTGTTTTTT. This translates into CASSLDPRASEKLFF.

This chain links TRBV19 with TRBJ2-1, with D perhaps matching TRBD1 (5 bases). The CDR3 covers 15 residues. The V gene's germline CDR1 is LNHDA and CDR2 SQIVND (reference sequence). Trimming took off 1 base at V and 3 bases at J, with 10 bases between the two ends. The CDR3: CASSIGGRYYNEQFF. DNA of the CDR3: TGTGCCAGTAGTATAGGGGGCAGATACTACAATGAGCAGTTCTTC.

V gene TRBV7-8 combines with J gene TRBJ2-1; D is perhaps TRBD2 (6 bases). This CDR3 region has 14 residues. Germline values: CDR1 SGHVS, CDR2 FQNEAQ. The V gene lost 8 bases and the J gene lost 5 bases, with 16 bases spanning the gap. CDR3 protein: CASSPLGLNNEQFF. As DNA, the CDR3 is TGTGCCAGCTCGCCACTCGGACTAAACAATGAGCAGTTCTTC.

This clone has only a few counts. The chain couples TRBV4-2 to TRBJ1-1; D is uncertain. CDR1 and CDR2 (germline): LGHNA, YNFKEQ. This CDR3 region has 14 residues. Trimming took 1 base from V and 1 from J, leaving 7 bases between them. The CDR3 DNA follows: TGTGCCAGCAGCCAAGTCCGAGCGAACACTGAAGCTTTCTTT. As protein: CASSQVRANTEAFF.

This clone has a handful of counts. V usage is TRBV11-2 and J usage is TRBJ1-2; no definite D call. CDR1 and CDR2 from the germline V gene are SGHAT and FQNNGV. The CDR3 runs 13 residues. V gave up 3 bases and J gave up 2 bases, with 7 bases separating them. The chain's CDR3 is CASSLRQNYGYTF. DNA of the CDR3: TGTGCCAGCAGCTTGAGACAAAACTATGGCTACACCTTC.

This clone was detected only a few times. The chain joins TRBV14 to TRBJ1-1; possible D gene TRBD1, 5 bases. Trimming shortened V by 5 bases and J by 7 bases, and 14 bases separated the two germline ends. The CDR3 has 13 amino acids. The V gene's germline CDR1 is SGHDN and CDR2 FVKESK. This CDR3 is CASSLGAVVEAFF. CDR3 bases: TGTGCCAGCAGCTTAGGGGCGGTGGTTGAAGCTTTCTTT.

This clone was counted a few times. The chain combines TRBV5-1 with TRBJ1-2; D perhaps matches TRBD1 (5 bases). CDR3 length: 12 amino acids. Trimming cost V 5 bases and J 8 bases, with 13 bases left between them. The germline V gene encodes CDR1 SGHRS and CDR2 YFSETQ. In DNA form, the CDR3 reads TGCGCCAGCAGTGAGTCAGGGTTAGGCTACACCTTC. It encodes CASSESGLGYTF.

This clone showed up just a few times. V gene TRBV10-2 combines with J gene TRBJ1-5; 8 bases align to TRBD1. The CDR3 is made up of 14 amino acids. The trim removed 4 bases at V and 1 base at J, leaving 0 bases unmatched. Germline V gene lookup returns CDR1 WSHSY and CDR2 SAAADI. For the CDR3, the DNA is TGCGCCAGCAGTGGACAGGGGAGCAATCAGCCCCAGCATTTT. It encodes CASSGQGSNQPQHF.

J is TRBJ2-3 and V is TRBV5-4; possible D gene TRBD2, 6 bases. V lost 10 bases, J lost 3 bases, and 12 bases lay in between. CDR3 length: 12 residues. Germline CDR1 and CDR2: SGHNT and YYREEE (reference sequence). CDR3 bases: TGTGCCGGGGGGAGCGGGACAGATACGCAGTATTTT. Protein product: CAGGSGTDTQYF. Supplemented by reference TRBV5-4 and TRBJ2-3, the full variable domain reads ETGVTQSPTHLIKTRGQQVTLRCSSQSGHNTVSWYQQALGQGPQFIFQYYREEENGRGNFPPRFSGLQFPNYSSELNVNALELDDSALYLCAGGSGTDTQYFGPGTRLTVL.

The rearrangement uses TRBV5-1 and TRBJ2-5; 9 bases align to TRBD2. With 4 bases clipped from V and 5 bases from J, the junction kept 6 bases outside the gene matches. The germline V gene encodes CDR1 SGHRS and CDR2 YFSETQ. CDR3 length: 14 residues. DNA of the CDR3: TGCGCCAGCAGCGGCGGGGGGGCCAGGGAGACCCAGTACTTC. This translates into CASSGGGARETQYF.

The chain combines TRBV19 with TRBJ2-5; 7 bases align to TRBD2. Germline CDR1 is LNHDA and CDR2 is SQIVND (reference sequence). The CDR3 is made up of 14 amino acids. Trimming cost V 3 bases and J 3 bases; bases outside gene matches: 4. The chain's CDR3 is CASSMERGEETQYF. CDR3 nucleotides: TGTGCCAGTAGTATGGAACGGGGGGAAGAGACCCAGTACTTC.

This clone was seen only a few times. The chain has TRBV9 and TRBJ2-3; 9 bases line up with TRBD1. Germline V gives CDR1 SGDLS, CDR2 YYNGEE. The CDR3 is 15 residues long. With V trimmed by 6 bases and J by 4 bases, 9 bases remained unmatched. CDR3 region: CASNIQGAPADTQYF. In DNA form, the CDR3 reads TGTGCCAGCAACATACAGGGGGCGCCGGCAGATACGCAGTATTTT.

This clone turned up a few times. The genes are TRBV14 and TRBJ2-5, with TRBD2 matching 13 bases. From germline, CDR1 is SGHDN and CDR2 FVKESK. The CDR3 is 16 amino acids. V dropped 4 bases and J dropped 1; count of bases not matched to a gene: 3. CDR3 sequence: CASSLGLAGTQETQYF. The CDR3, as DNA: TGTGCCAGCAGCCTGGGACTAGCGGGGACCCAAGAGACCCAGTACTTC.

This clone has just a few counts. The gene calls are TRBV11-2 and TRBJ2-5, with 9 nucleotides matching TRBD2. J was trimmed by 5 bases and V by 5 bases; bases with no gene match: 12. This CDR3 has 16 residues. Germline loops: CDR1 SGHAT, CDR2 FQNNGV. CDR3 coding DNA: TGTGCCAGCAGCCCCGAGGGGGGCGGGGGGGCGGAGACCCAGTACTTC. Translation gives CASSPEGGGGAETQYF.

This rearrangement joins TRBV19 to TRBJ2-3, with 7 bases identical to TRBD1. The CDR3 covers 14 residues. Germline trimming cut 5 bases from V and 7 bases from J; bases unmatched to any gene: 9. Germline V gene sequence: CDR1 LNHDA, CDR2 SQIVND (reference sequence). CDR3 nucleotide sequence: TGTGCCAGTAGTCGTTATCAGGGGGTAAATACGCAGTATTTT. Translating gives CASSRYQGVNTQYF.

In this sample, this clone turned up a few times. The rearrangement links TRBV5-1 to TRBJ2-5; TRBD2 aligns across 9 bases. J was trimmed by 0 bases and V by 4 bases; bases with no gene match: 7. Germline assignment: CDR1 SGHRS and CDR2 YFSETQ. The CDR3 runs 16 residues. The CDR3 DNA is TGCGCCAGCAGCCTGTCGACTAGCGGAAACCAAGAGACCCAGTACTTC. Translation gives CASSLSTSGNQETQYF.

This clone was counted a few times. CDR3 amino acids: CASSTHGDYYGYTF. CDR3 coding DNA: TGTGCCAGCAGTACCCACGGGGATTACTATGGCTACACCTTC. The rearrangement links TRBV5-6 to TRBJ1-2, with D unclear. Trimming took off 5 bases at V and 3 bases at J, with 14 bases between the two ends. The CDR3 contains 14 residues. Germline CDR1 reads SGHDT; CDR2 reads YYEEEE.